This T cell receptor beta chain was obtained from a study of cytomegalovirus exposure and HLA in healthy donors. Clones were read by immunoSEQ multiplex PCR, and TCRdb kept only the in-frame ones, dropping some. The sample has under 100,000 clones; about 96% are singletons. This clone came up once. The donors were members of the validation cohort, which comprised 90 to 150 subjects and was separate from the first cohort of 670 or so subjects. CDR1 and CDR2 (germline): SGHDN, FVKESK. The CDR3 has 17 amino acids. Germline trimming cut 4 bases from V and 4 bases from J; bases unmatched to any gene: 11. This receptor was obtained from a man aged 18 to 29 in good health and CMV-seronegative. V usage is TRBV14 and J usage is TRBJ2-1; 9 bases match TRBD2. The sample taken for sequencing was PBMCs. The CDR3 protein is CASSPNPSGKTYNEQFF. In DNA form, the CDR3 reads TGTGCCAGCAGCCCTAACCCTAGCGGGAAGACTTACAATGAGCAGTTCTTC.